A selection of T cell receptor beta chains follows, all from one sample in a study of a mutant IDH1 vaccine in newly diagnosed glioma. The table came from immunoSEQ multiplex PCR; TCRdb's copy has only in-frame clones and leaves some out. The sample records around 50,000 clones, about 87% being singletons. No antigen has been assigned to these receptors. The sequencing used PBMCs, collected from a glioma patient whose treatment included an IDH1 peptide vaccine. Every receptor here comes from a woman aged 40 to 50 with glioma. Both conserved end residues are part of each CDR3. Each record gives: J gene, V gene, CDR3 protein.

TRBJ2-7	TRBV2	CASKAYEQYF
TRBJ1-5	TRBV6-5	CASSYRQGGNQPQHF
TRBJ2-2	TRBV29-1	CSVLATNTGELFF
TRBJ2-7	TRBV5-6	CASSPTLVSVDSYEQYF
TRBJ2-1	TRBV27	CASSLRDRRWNEQFF
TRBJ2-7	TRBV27	CASSLTGSYEQYF
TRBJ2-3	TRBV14	CASSQVTADTQYF
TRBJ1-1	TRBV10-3	CAIREEELSGDTEAFF
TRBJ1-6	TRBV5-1	CASSSSPRADNSPLHF
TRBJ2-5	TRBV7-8	CASSTTGGAETQYF
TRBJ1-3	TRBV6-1	CASGGNTIYF
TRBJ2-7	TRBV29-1	CSVEVGQKSYEQYF
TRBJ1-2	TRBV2	CASDSGTNYGYTF
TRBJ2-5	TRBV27	CASSPAQAPQETQYF
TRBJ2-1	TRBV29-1	CSVERDNEQFF
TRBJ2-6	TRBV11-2	CASGEASSGANVLTF
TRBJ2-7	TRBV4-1	CASSQDLVAGSYEQYF
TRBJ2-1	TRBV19	CASSTLTGLAGGEQFF
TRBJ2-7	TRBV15	CATSIGTGLSSYEQYF
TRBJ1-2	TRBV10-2	CASGRQGAMGGYTF
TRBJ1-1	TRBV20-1	CSASPNTEAFF
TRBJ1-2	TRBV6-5	CASSYGDGIRGYTF
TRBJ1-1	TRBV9	CASSALEGQMSEAFF
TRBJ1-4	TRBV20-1	CSAGTNEKLFF
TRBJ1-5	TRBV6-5	CASSRGSYSNQPQHF
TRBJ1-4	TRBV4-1	CASSQGPRTLEVEKLFF
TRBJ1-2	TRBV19	CASSSLRRISPLDYGYTF
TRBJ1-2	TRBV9	CASSVGRNYGYTF
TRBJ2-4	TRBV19	CATSPAALAKNIQYF
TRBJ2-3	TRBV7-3	CASSSGRATDTQYF
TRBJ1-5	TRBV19	CASNSPTGGDEPQHF
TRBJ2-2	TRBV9	CASSVHLNPGELFF
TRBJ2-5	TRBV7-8	CASSLSNVQETQYF
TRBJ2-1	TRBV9	CASSPWVSGGGEQFF
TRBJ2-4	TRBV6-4	CASRGFGKNIQYF
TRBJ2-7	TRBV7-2	CASSLEGGRQLYSYEQYF
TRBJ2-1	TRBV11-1	CASSGRTSGRHDEQFF
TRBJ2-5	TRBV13	CASSLATGEETQYF
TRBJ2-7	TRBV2	CASRETGGSAYEQYF
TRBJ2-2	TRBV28	CASSREYTGELFF
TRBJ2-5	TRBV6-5	CASSWGGGETQYF
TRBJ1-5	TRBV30	CAWSVGNQPQHF
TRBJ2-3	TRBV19	CASSQGVGTDTQYF
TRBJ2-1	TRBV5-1	CAAGPGGPYNEQFF
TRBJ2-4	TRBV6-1	CASEAGTSGVIQYF
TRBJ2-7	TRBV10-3	CAISRGEGPYEQYF
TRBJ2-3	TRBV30	CAWSSTDTQYF
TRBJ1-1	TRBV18	CASSPPQGAGVNTEAFF
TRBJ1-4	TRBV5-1	CASSRAGDATNEKLFF
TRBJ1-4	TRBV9	CASSPGSPFGGEKLFF
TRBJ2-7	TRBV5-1	CASSLGQSYEQYF
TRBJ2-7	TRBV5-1	CASSPGTVSYEQYF
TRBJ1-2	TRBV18	CASSPSGGTANYGYTF
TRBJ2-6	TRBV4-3	CASSQDGDSGANVLTF
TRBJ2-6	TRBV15	CATSRDLGSGANVLTF
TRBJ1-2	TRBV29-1	CSVEPRDSYGYTF
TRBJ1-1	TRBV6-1	CASAPDVTEAFF
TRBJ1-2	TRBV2	CASSEAGKVYGYTF
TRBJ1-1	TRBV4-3	CASSQDGTGANTEAFF